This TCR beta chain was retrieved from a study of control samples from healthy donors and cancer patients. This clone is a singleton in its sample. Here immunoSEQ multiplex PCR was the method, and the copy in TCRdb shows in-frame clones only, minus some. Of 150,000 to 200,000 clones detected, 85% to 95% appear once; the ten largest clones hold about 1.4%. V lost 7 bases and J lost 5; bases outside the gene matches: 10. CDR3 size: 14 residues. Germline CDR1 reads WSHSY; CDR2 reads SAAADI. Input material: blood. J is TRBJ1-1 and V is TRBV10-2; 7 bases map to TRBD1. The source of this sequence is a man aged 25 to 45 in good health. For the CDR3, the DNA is TGCGCCAGCAAAATCGGACAGGCAAGTACTGAAGCTTTCTTT. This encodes CASKIGQASTEAFF.